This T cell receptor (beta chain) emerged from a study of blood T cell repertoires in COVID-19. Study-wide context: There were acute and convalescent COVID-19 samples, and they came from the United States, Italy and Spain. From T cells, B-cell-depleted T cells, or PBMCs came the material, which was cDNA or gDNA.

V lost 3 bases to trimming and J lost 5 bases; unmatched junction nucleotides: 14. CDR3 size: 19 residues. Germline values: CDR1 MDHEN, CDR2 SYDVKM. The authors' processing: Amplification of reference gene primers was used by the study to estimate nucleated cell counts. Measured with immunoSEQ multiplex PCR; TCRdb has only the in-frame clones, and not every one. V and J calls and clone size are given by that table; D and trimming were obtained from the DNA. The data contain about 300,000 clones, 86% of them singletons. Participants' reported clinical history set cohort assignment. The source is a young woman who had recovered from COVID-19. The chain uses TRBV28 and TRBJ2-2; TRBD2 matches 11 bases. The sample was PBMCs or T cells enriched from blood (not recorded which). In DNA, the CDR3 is TGTGCCAGCAGTTTCCCTTCGGGACTAGCGGCAGTTGTTACCGGGGAGCTGTTTTTT. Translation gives CASSFPSGLAAVVTGELFF.